These 25 T cell receptor beta chains share one sample of origin, sequenced in a study of T and B cells in COVID-19 patients. From blood, roughly 220-550 ng of genomic DNA served as TRB template. Multiplex PCR with BIOMED2 TRB-A/B primer pools amplified TRB rearrangements. MiXCR, run by TCRdb on the multiplex PCR reads, gives a single entry per CDR3 protein. The sample includes about 22,000 distinct CDR3 sequences, around 28% seen only once; the top ten take approximately 2.9%. The material sequenced was blood. The receptors originated from a human donor who had recovered from COVID-19.

This clonotype was seen a handful of times. The genes are TRBV7-9 and TRBJ2-1, with 8 nucleotides matching TRBD2. The germline V gene has CDR1 SEHNR and CDR2 FQNEAQ (reference sequence). The CDR3 has 15 amino acids. The trim removed 9 bases at V and 2 bases at J, leaving 9 bases unmatched. The CDR3 coding sequence is TGTGCCAGTGCCTCTTGGCGGGGGGCCTACAATGAGCAGTTCTTC. Protein sequence: CASASWRGAYNEQFF.

V is TRBV7-9 and J is TRBJ1-2, with D tentatively TRBD1 (6 bases). The ends were cut back, 1 base at V and 5 bases at J, with 8 bases in the middle. The CDR3 sequence is 13 residues long. Germline CDR1 reads SEHNR; CDR2 reads FQNEAQ (reference sequence). In DNA, the CDR3 is TGTGCCAGCAGCTTAGAACAGGGATATGGCTACACCTTC. Amino acids: CASSLEQGYGYTF.

This clonotype has a handful of counts. V usage is TRBV6-5 and J usage is TRBJ1-4; 9 nucleotides agree with TRBD1. The J segment lost 5 bases and the V segment lost 0 bases, leaving 4 bases of the junction unmatched. The CDR3 runs to 16 residues. Germline V gene sequence: CDR1 MNHEY, CDR2 SVGAGI. CDR3 in amino acids: CASSYSGTGSNEKLFF. DNA for the CDR3: TGTGCCAGCAGTTACTCCGGGACAGGGTCAAATGAAAAACTGTTTTTT.

The V gene is TRBV12-3 or TRBV12-4, the J gene TRBJ2-1; D ambiguous. CDR3 length: 14 residues. With 4 bases removed from V and 5 bases from J, the gap between germline ends came to 12 bases. The CDR3 bases are TGTGCCAGCAGTTCCTCGGACGGACACAATGAGCAGTTCTTC. This encodes CASSSSDGHNEQFF.

This clonotype was observed a few times. In DNA form, the CDR3 reads TGTGCCAGCAGCCGTTGGACACCTTACCAAGAGACCCAGTACTTC. Its protein product is CASSRWTPYQETQYF. The chain carries TRBV7-9 and TRBJ2-5; TRBD1 is a possible D gene (5 bases). V lost 5 bases to trimming and J lost 0 bases, with 13 bases between them. CDR1 SEHNR and CDR2 FQNEAQ come from the germline V gene (reference sequence). The CDR3 contains 15 residues.

This clonotype has just a few counts. The chain links TRBV6-5 to TRBJ1-1, with TRBD1 matching over 7 bases. Germline V gives CDR1 MNHEY, CDR2 SVGAGI. This CDR3 region has 15 residues. V was pared by 0 bases and J by 8 bases, with 9 bases of the junction left unmatched. The CDR3 coding sequence is TGTGCCAGCAGTTACTCAGGGGGCCGGGTGAGGGAAGCTTTCTTT. Its translation is CASSYSGGRVREAFF.

Within the sample, this clonotype is medium-sized. The rearrangement uses TRBV29-1 and TRBJ2-3, with D possibly matching TRBD1 (5 bases). CDR1 and CDR2 (germline): SQVTM, ANQGSEA. With 1 base removed from V and 4 bases from J, the gap between germline ends came to 12 bases. This CDR3 region has 14 residues. In nucleotides, the CDR3 is TGCAGCGTTGAAGGGGGCCCTGGAGCAGATACGCAGTATTTT. This sequence encodes CSVEGGPGADTQYF.

The rearrangement uses TRBV6-5 and TRBJ1-2; D is ambiguous. The CDR3 is 11 amino acids. Trimming left V 7 bases short and J 4 bases short, with 7 bases between. Germline V gives CDR1 MNHEY, CDR2 SVGAGI. The CDR3 DNA follows: TGTGCCAGCAAGAGCAGCTATGGCTACACCTTC. As protein: CASKSSYGYTF.

The rearrangement joins TRBV20-1 to TRBJ2-3, with TRBD2 as a possible D gene (6 bases). Germline lookup yields CDR1 DFQATT and CDR2 SNEGSKA (reference sequence). Trimming pared 3 bases from V and 2 bases from J, leaving 12 bases between. This CDR3 region has 14 residues. CDR3 DNA sequence: TGCAGTGCTAGGGGAGGCGGGAACACAGATACGCAGTATTTT. Encoded protein: CSARGGGNTDTQYF.

The chain has TRBV5-6 and TRBJ2-2; TRBD1 agrees at 8 bases. V trimming: 4 bases; J trimming: 0 bases; junction bases outside the gene matches: 2. This CDR3 spans 15 amino acids. CDR1 is SGHDT, CDR2 YYEEEE, per germline. This CDR3 is CASSAGGANTGELFF. In DNA, the CDR3 is TGTGCCAGCAGCGCAGGGGGCGCGAACACCGGGGAGCTGTTTTTT.

This clonotype came up many times. The chain uses TRBV30 and TRBJ2-7, with D uncertain. CDR1 and CDR2 (germline): GTSNPN, SVGIG (reference sequence). The CDR3 length is 12 residues. V lost 6 bases to trimming and J lost 1 base, with 10 bases between them. The CDR3: CACSQSSYEQYF. CDR3 bases: TGTGCCTGTTCCCAAAGTTCCTACGAGCAGTACTTC.

This clonotype came up a few times. The rearrangement joins TRBV7-9 to TRBJ2-7; 9 bases match TRBD2. The germline CDR1 and CDR2 sequences are SEHNR and FQNEAQ (reference sequence). Trimming at V came to 6 bases and at J to 3 bases, leaving 6 bases not matched to a gene. The CDR3 covers 14 residues. The chain's CDR3 is CASSPTSGLYEQYF. CDR3 DNA sequence: TGTGCCAGCAGTCCGACTAGCGGCCTCTACGAGCAGTACTTC.

This clonotype was seen ten or more times. This chain joins TRBV30 and TRBJ2-5; perhaps TRBD2 as D (6 bases). Germline lookup yields CDR1 GTSNPN and CDR2 SVGIG (reference sequence). Trimming left V 2 bases short and J 3 bases short, with 7 bases between. The CDR3 consists of 12 residues. Here the CDR3 reads CAWSWEEETQYF. The CDR3 nucleotides read TGTGCCTGGAGTTGGGAGGAAGAGACCCAGTACTTC.

The rearrangement uses TRBV6-1 and TRBJ2-5; D may be TRBD1 (5 bases). V gave up 0 bases and J gave up 1 base, with 12 bases separating them. CDR1 MNHNS and CDR2 SASEGT come from the germline V gene. This CDR3 is 16 amino acids long. The CDR3 region is CASSEALVGPQETQYF. DNA for the CDR3: TGTGCCAGCAGTGAAGCGCTAGTGGGGCCCCAAGAGACCCAGTACTTC.

This chain links TRBV6-5 with TRBJ2-3; 13 nucleotides line up with TRBD2. This CDR3 comprises 18 residues. CDR1 is MNHEY and CDR2 is SVGAGI in the germline V gene. J gave up 6 bases and V 2 bases, and 11 bases lay outside the gene matches. The CDR3 loop reads CASSYGGTSGVRADTQYF. The CDR3 DNA follows: TGTGCCAGCAGTTACGGCGGGACTAGCGGGGTAAGGGCGGATACGCAGTATTTT.

This chain joins TRBV18 and TRBJ2-7; the D call may be TRBD1 or TRBD2 (5 bases each). Germline-derived CDR1 and CDR2 are KGHSH and LQKENI. V gave up 3 bases and J gave up 0 bases, with 9 bases separating them. This CDR3 is 14 amino acids long. CDR3 region: CASSPDGASYEQYF. CDR3 in DNA: TGTGCCAGCTCACCCGACGGGGCCTCCTACGAGCAGTACTTC. Together with reference TRBV18 and TRBJ2-7, the CDR3 gives the full variable domain: NAGVMQNPRHLVRRRGQEARLRCSPMKGHSHVYWYRQLPEEGLKFMVYLQKENIIDESGMPKERFSAEFPKEGPSILRIQQVVRGDSAAYFCASSPDGASYEQYFGPGTRLTVT.

This clonotype was found a few times. The chain employs TRBV6-4 and TRBJ1-5; D perhaps matches TRBD1 (5 bases). The CDR3 covers 13 residues. Germline CDR1 and CDR2: MRHNA and SNTAGT. V was clipped by 3 bases and J by 4 bases, with 7 bases between them. This CDR3 reads CASSEGRNQPQHF. Here the CDR3 DNA reads TGTGCCAGCAGTGAGGGACGGAATCAGCCCCAGCATTTT.

V and J are TRBV5-1 and TRBJ2-5, with D possibly matching TRBD1 (6 bases). The ends were cut back, 3 bases at V and 6 bases at J, with 12 bases in the middle. Germline V gene sequence: CDR1 SGHRS, CDR2 YFSETQ. There are 13 residues in the CDR3. The DNA of the CDR3 is TGCGCCAGCAGCTCCCAGGGGATACAGACCCAGTACTTC. Translating it yields CASSSQGIQTQYF. The full variable domain, with the rest looked up from reference TRBV5-1 and TRBJ2-5, is KAGVTQTPRYLIKTRGQQVTLSCSPISGHRSVSWYQQTPGQGLQFLFEYFSETQRNKGNFPGRFSGRQFSNSRSEMNVSTLELGDSALYLCASSSQGIQTQYFGPGTRLLVL.

This clonotype was counted between two and nine times. Compared with germline, one end of the junction differs, possibly owing to a read error. V and J are TRBV6-5 and TRBJ2-7; 8 nucleotides line up with TRBD1. The CDR3 consists of 12 residues. Germline V gene data show CDR1 as MNHEY and CDR2 as SVGAGI. In DNA, the CDR3 is TGTGCCAGCAGTGAAGACAAGGGGACAGGCAAGTTC. Protein sequence: CASSEDKGTGKF.

This clonotype was detected a few times. The CDR3 DNA is TGTGCCAGCTCACAATCCTATGGAACTTATAGCAATCAGCCCCAGCATTTT. Translation gives CASSQSYGTYSNQPQHF. The chain uses TRBV18 and TRBJ1-5; D remains ambiguous. V lost 4 bases to trimming and J lost 0 bases, with 16 bases between them. Per germline, CDR1 KGHSH and CDR2 LQKENI. The CDR3 is 17 residues long.

The chain uses TRBV30 and TRBJ1-4; 7 nucleotides line up with TRBD1. Germline V lookup: CDR1 GTSNPN, CDR2 SVGIG (reference sequence). The V segment lost 1 base and the J segment 4 bases; nucleotides outside the gene matches: 3. CDR3 length: 14 amino acids. The CDR3 coding sequence is TGTGCCTGGAGTGAGGGGGCCTTTAATGAAAAACTGTTTTTT. Protein product: CAWSEGAFNEKLFF.

This clonotype was counted between two and nine times. This rearrangement joins TRBV12-3 or TRBV12-4 to TRBJ2-1; D is possibly TRBD1 or TRBD2 (6 bases each). V was trimmed by 5 bases and J by 8 bases, leaving 19 bases between them. The CDR3 contains 15 residues. CDR3 sequence: CASSTSRNGGDEQFF. For the CDR3, the DNA is TGTGCCAGCAGTACTAGTAGGAACGGGGGCGATGAGCAGTTCTTC.

By its share, this clonotype is medium-sized. The chain has TRBV5-6 and TRBJ2-1, with D maybe TRBD1 (6 bases). The germline CDR1 and CDR2 sequences are SGHDT and YYEEEE. The CDR3 loop spans 14 amino acids. Trimming removed 4 bases at V and 6 bases at J, with 14 bases between. The CDR3 loop reads CASSELGGRNEQFF. The CDR3 nucleotides are TGTGCCAGCAGCGAACTAGGGGGACGCAATGAGCAGTTCTTC. The complete variable domain, with remaining parts taken from reference TRBV5-6 and TRBJ2-1, reads DAGVTQSPTHLIKTRGQQVTLRCSPKSGHDTVSWYQQALGQGPQFIFQYYEEEERQRGNFPDRFSGHQFPNYSSELNVNALLLGDSALYLCASSELGGRNEQFFGPGTRLTVL.

In its sample, this clonotype was seen a few times. The chain recombines TRBV19 with TRBJ1-5; possible D gene TRBD1, 5 bases. In germline, CDR1 is LNHDA, CDR2 SQIVND (reference sequence). The CDR3 is 14 residues long. Trimming pared 3 bases from V and 2 bases from J, leaving 8 bases between. The CDR3, as DNA: TGTGCCAGTAGTATGGGGCGGGGCAATCAGCCCCAGCATTTT. Its protein is CASSMGRGNQPQHF.

As DNA, the CDR3 is TGCAGTGCTAATGAGGGGACCGAGACCCAGTACTTC. Residues: CSANEGTETQYF. The chain has TRBV20-1 and TRBJ2-5; tentatively, D is TRBD1 or TRBD2 (5 bases each). This CDR3 comprises 12 residues. The germline V gene has CDR1 DFQATT and CDR2 SNEGSKA (reference sequence). V lost 4 bases and J 5 bases, leaving 11 bases between the germline ends.